A single sample is the source of the 7 T cell receptor beta chains below, sequenced in a study of T cells in Graves' hyperthyroidism and ophthalmopathy (dated by TCRdb to the late 2010s). Receptors were amplified or captured by multiplex PCR. Sequencing was carried out with an Illumina HiSeq 2000. Amplification of TCR beta CDR3 regions was carried out from RNA transcripts. The TCR CDR3 was subjected to a first round of RT-PCR using the HTBI primer set and the Qiagen OneStep RT-PCR kit. TCRdb cleaned the public reads at Q25 with fastp, built clones with MiXCR and kept in-frame beta chains. Each entry is one CDR3 protein sequence, shown with its most common DNA and genes. The sample table lists roughly 650,000 distinct CDR3 sequences, roughly 15% of them with a count of one. The ten most abundant clones make up less than 3.5% of the sample. The sample comprised blood. The receptor set was obtained from a woman in her 40s with Graves' ophthalmopathy.

This clonotype occurred many times. The rearrangement uses TRBV15 and TRBJ2-5; tentatively, D is TRBD1 or TRBD2 (5 bases each). The germline CDR1 and CDR2 sequences are LNHNV and YYDKDF (reference sequence). The V gene lost 1 base and the J gene lost 4 bases, with 16 bases spanning the gap. This CDR3 has 16 amino acids. In nucleotides, the CDR3 is TGTGCCACCAGCAGAGTCCAGGGCCAACGGGGAGAGACCCAGTACTTC. Its translation is CATSRVQGQRGETQYF.

This clonotype was recorded at least ten times. This chain links TRBV20-1 with TRBJ2-5, with 10 bases aligning to TRBD2. This CDR3 has 15 amino acids. Germline loops: CDR1 DFQATT, CDR2 SNEGSKA (reference sequence). The J segment lost 5 bases and the V segment lost 6 bases, leaving 12 bases of the junction unmatched. The CDR3, as DNA: TGCAGTGCCCAGTCCCTAGCGGGAGTTGAGGAGACCCAGTACTTC. This sequence encodes CSAQSLAGVEETQYF.

The genes are TRBV5-5 and TRBJ2-7; maybe TRBD2 (6 bases). CDR3 length: 15 amino acids. CDR1 is SGHKS and CDR2 is YYEKEE in the germline V gene (reference sequence). V was pared by 2 bases and J by 4 bases, with 16 bases between. The CDR3 loop reads CASSFGPGVPYEQYF. CDR3 in DNA: TGTGCCAGCAGCTTTGGGCCGGGGGTCCCGTACGAGCAGTACTTC.

This clonotype was seen many times. The chain combines TRBV28 with TRBJ1-2; TRBD1 matches at 7 bases. V gave up 5 bases and J gave up 4 bases; unmatched junction bases: 4. The CDR3 sequence is 13 residues long. The germline V gene has CDR1 MDHEN and CDR2 SYDVKM. CDR3 sequence reads: CASSIRQGYGYTF. Here the CDR3 DNA reads TGTGCCAGCAGTATTCGACAGGGCTATGGCTACACCTTC.

This clonotype has a count of ten or more. The chain joins TRBV7-6 to TRBJ1-2; D not resolved. Trimming removed 2 bases at V and 7 bases at J, with 14 bases between. Germline V gene data show CDR1 as SGHVS and CDR2 as FNYEAQ. The length of the CDR3 is 14 residues. This CDR3 is CASSLRTALFGYTF. CDR3 in DNA: TGTGCCAGCAGCTTAAGGACCGCTCTCTTTGGCTACACCTTC.

This clonotype has just a few counts. CDR3 protein: CSARDGGREARMDTQYF. DNA for the CDR3: TGCAGTGCTAGAGATGGCGGCCGGGAGGCGCGGATGGATACGCAGTATTTT. V is TRBV20-1 and J is TRBJ2-3; 7 bases are a match to TRBD2. V shed 0 bases and J 6 bases; nucleotides not matched to a gene: 15. Germline V gene sequence: CDR1 DFQATT, CDR2 SNEGSKA (reference sequence). This CDR3 contains 17 residues.

Turning to this clonotype: Mismatch with germline at one junction end may stem from a read error. The chain links TRBV5-1 to TRBJ2-3; a weak D match, TRBD2 (6 bases). Germline V gene data show CDR1 as SGHRS and CDR2 as YFSETQ. The CDR3 length is 14 residues. The CDR3 region is CASSLQTSTNTQYF. CDR3 DNA sequence: TGCGCCAGCAGCTTGCAAACTAGCACAAATACGCAGTATTTT.